The TCR beta chain described here comes from a study of blood T cell repertoires in COVID-19. Across the whole study: Acute-phase and convalescent COVID-19 samples originated in the United States, Italy and Spain. T cells, B-cell-depleted T cells, or PBMCs provided the cDNA or gDNA that served as material.

The CDR3 length is 12 residues. Trimming pared 5 bases from V and 7 bases from J, leaving 9 bases between. Original processing notes: Amplified reference gene primers provided the basis for estimating nucleated cell counts. Measured with immunoSEQ multiplex PCR; TCRdb has only the in-frame clones, and not every one. That table is the source of V, J and clone size, and D and trimming were worked out from the DNA. The table includes approximately 270,000 clones, about nine tenths detected once. The sequence came from a man aged 35 to 55 with active or convalescent COVID-19. The rearrangement uses TRBV12-3 or TRBV12-4 and TRBJ1-5; D is unresolved. The sequenced sample consisted of peripheral blood. The CDR3 is CASSEGWQPQHF. The CDR3 DNA reads as TGTGCCAGCAGTGAGGGATGGCAGCCCCAGCATTTT.